This entry lists 27 T cell receptor beta chains sequenced from one sample in a study of tumor-infiltrating lymphocytes in primary liver carcinoma. Unsorted bulk tissue (20-30 mg) underwent RNA and DNA co-extraction. TCR beta cDNA was reverse-transcribed from approximately 0.45 ug of total RNA. The reaction used a constant-region primer and ProtoScript II reverse transcriptase. Three nested multiplex PCR rounds, a slightly modified ARM-PCR, produced the libraries for TCR beta. Two initial PCR rounds of 10 to 11 cycles each paired TRBV1-TRBV30 forward primers with a C-beta reverse primer. MiXCR, applied by TCRdb to the multiplex PCR reads, yields one record per CDR3 protein. The sample holds tens of thousands of distinct CDR3 sequences; around three quarters are singletons and the top ten take 41%. Sequenced input: liver tumor tissue from sampling region 1. Subset of the sample: tumor region T1, superior pole. The receptor source for this set is a middle-aged man with primary liver carcinoma and hepatitis B virus infection.

The V call is TRBV10-3, the J call TRBJ2-1, with a tentative D call TRBD2 (6 bases). CDR1 and CDR2 from the germline V gene are ENHRY and SYGVKD. Trimming shortened V by 8 bases and J by 2 bases, and 40 bases separated the two germline ends. This CDR3 spans 23 amino acids. The CDR3 spells CAIGFLPSPNSMSGGAAYNEQFF. CDR3 DNA: TGTGCCATCGGTTTTCTACCTTCTCCGAATAGTATGAGCGGCGGGGCGGCCTACAATGAGCAGTTCTTC.

Only a few counts were recorded for this clonotype. A clone one base away is much larger, so this may be a read error. This chain uses TRBV12-5 with TRBJ2-1; 10 bases are a match to TRBD1. Germline loops: CDR1 LGHNT, CDR2 FRNRAP. This CDR3 contains 15 residues. The CDR3 DNA reads TGTGCTAGTGGAGGGGGGGACAGGGGCTATACTGAGCAATTCTTC. Its translation: CASGGGDRGYTEQFF.

This clonotype has just one count. One end of the junction fails to match germline, which may point to a read error. CDR3 nucleotides: TGCGCCAGCAGACGGAGGCTTATGGAGTATGACTACACCTTC. This encodes CASRRRLMEYDYTF. This chain joins TRBV5-1 and TRBJ1-2; no definite D call. CDR3 length equals 14 residues. Germline assignment: CDR1 SGHRS and CDR2 YFSETQ.

Notes on this clonotype: A junction boundary mismatches the germline segment, possibly from a read error. CDR3 residues: CAISSNTGDSPVHF. CDR3 in DNA: TGTGCCATCAGCTCGAACACCGGTGATTCACCCGTCCACTTT. The chain combines TRBV7-8 with TRBJ1-6, with D unclear. The CDR3 loop spans 14 amino acids. CDR1 and CDR2 from the germline V gene are SGHVS and FQNEAQ.

This clonotype was seen many times. A much bigger clone sits one base away, suggesting this may be a read error. This rearrangement joins TRBV28 to TRBJ1-1; 7 bases match TRBD1. CDR1 and CDR2 (germline): MDHEN, SYDVKM. The V gene end was trimmed by 10 bases and the J gene end by 2 bases; junction bases not matched to a gene: 7. The CDR3 sequence is 13 residues long. The CDR3 coding sequence is TGTGCCACCCTGAACAGGGGAAACACTGAAGCTTTCTTT. Protein sequence: CATLNRGNTEAFF.

This clonotype was found a few times. The chain employs TRBV29-1 and TRBJ2-1; tentatively, D is TRBD2 (5 bases). The CDR3 runs 13 residues. Trimming cost V 7 bases and J 7 bases, with 17 bases left between them. Looked up from germline, CDR1 is SQVTM and CDR2 is ANQGSEA. The CDR3: CSAARDASNEQFF. The CDR3 region has the DNA TGCAGCGCCGCCCGGGATGCTTCGAATGAGCAGTTCTTC.

Concerning this clonotype: A junction boundary mismatches the germline segment, possibly from a read error. The J gene is TRBJ1-6, the V gene TRBV4-1; possible D gene TRBD1, 5 bases. The CDR3 loop spans 16 amino acids. CDR1 MGHRA and CDR2 YSYEKL come from the germline V gene. In DNA, the CDR3 is TGTGCCATCAGCCACCACCTACAAGGGGCGGATTCACCCCTCCACTTT. This translates into CAISHHLQGADSPLHF.

V and J are TRBV6-5 and TRBJ1-6, with 7 bases fitting TRBD1. This CDR3 contains 15 residues. Germline-derived CDR1 and CDR2 are MNHEY and SVGAGI. The J segment lost 5 bases and the V segment lost 6 bases, leaving 7 bases of the junction unmatched. The CDR3 DNA reads as TGTGCCAGCAGGCGCAGGGGGGCGAATAATTCACCCCTCCACTTT. Translating gives CASRRRGANNSPLHF.

This clonotype showed up just a few times. Mismatch with germline at one junction end may stem from a read error. This chain uses TRBV12-3 or TRBV12-4 with TRBJ2-7, with 7 bases matching TRBD2. The CDR3 sequence is 16 residues long. The CDR3 bases are TGTGCCAGCAGTTTAGCCTTAGCGGGTTTCTCCTACGAGCGGTACTTC. This codes for CASSLALAGFSYERYF.

This chain uses TRBV4-1 with TRBJ1-2; 8 bases map to TRBD1. The junction had 16 bases not matched to a gene; V was cut back by 5 bases and J by 14 bases. The CDR3 has 14 residues. CDR1 and CDR2 from the germline V gene are MGHRA and YSYEKL. The CDR3 reads CASSKGDRNYGHTF. The CDR3 nucleotides read TGCGCCAGCAGCAAAGGGGACAGGAACTATGGCCATACCTTC.

A word on this clonotype: A junction boundary mismatches the germline segment, possibly from a read error. The chain recombines TRBV11-2 with TRBJ2-3; TRBD2 is a possible D gene (5 bases). Germline loops: CDR1 SGHAT, CDR2 FQNNGV. The CDR3 spans 15 residues. CDR3 nucleotide sequence: TGTGCCAGCAGCTTGTACGCTGGGAGTCTAGATACACAGTATTTT. Translated, it gives CASSLYAGSLDTQYF.

The J gene is TRBJ2-1, the V gene TRBV14; possibly TRBD1 for D (5 bases). Trimming removed 5 bases from V and 5 bases from J, with 19 bases in between. Looked up from germline, CDR1 is SGHDN and CDR2 is FVKESK. CDR3 size: 16 residues. CDR3 in amino acids: CASSAPGDSSNNEQFF. CDR3 in DNA: TGTGCCAGCAGCGCGCCAGGAGACAGCTCAAACAATGAGCAGTTCTTC.

As regards this clonotype: The conserved final phenylalanine or tryptophan is absent from the CDR3, which likely points to a read error. It is unclear where the CDR3 begins or ends on the DNA, so no DNA is shown, and the CDR3 is as TCRdb lists it. The chain has TRBV10-3 and TRBJ1-5. CDR1 and CDR2 (germline): ENHRY, SYGVKD. The length of the CDR3 is 14 amino acids, counting both ends. CDR3 loop: CAISEYEGDQPKYL.

The genes are TRBV4-2 and TRBJ2-3, with 10 bases matching TRBD2. CDR3 size: 18 residues. From germline, CDR1 is LGHNA and CDR2 YNFKEQ. V trimming: 1 base; J trimming: 6 bases; junction bases outside the gene matches: 13. The CDR3 spells CASSQVAVLAGATDTQYF. The CDR3 DNA reads TGTGCCAGCAGCCAAGTGGCGGTTCTAGCGGGAGCTACGGATACGCAGTATTTT.

Notes on this clonotype: One end of the junction is discordant with germline, which a read error may explain. V gene TRBV11-2 combines with J gene TRBJ2-7; TRBD1 matches 9 bases. The CDR3 runs to 15 residues. Looked up from germline, CDR1 is SGHAT and CDR2 is FQNNGV. The CDR3 here is CASRQGTGRTYGQYF. The CDR3 bases are TGTGCCAGCAGGCAAGGGACAGGGAGAACCTACGGGCAGTATTTC.

Details on this clonotype: One base away lies a much larger clone, so this may be a sequencing read error. The chain carries TRBV28 and TRBJ2-7; D is undetermined. CDR1 MDHEN and CDR2 SYDVKM come from the germline V gene. The CDR3 loop spans 14 amino acids. CDR3 nucleotide sequence: TGTGCCAGCAGTTTAATTGCCTATTACTACGAGCTGTACTTC. Translating it yields CASSLIAYYYELYF.

This chain uses TRBV6-9 with TRBJ2-3; perhaps TRBD2 as D (6 bases). Per germline, CDR1 MNHGY and CDR2 SVAAGI. Trimming left V 4 bases short and J 1 base short, with 15 bases between. The CDR3 loop spans 16 amino acids. The CDR3 DNA reads as TGTGCCAGCAGTTGGATCGGGACTCTACGCACAGATACGCAGTATTTT. Protein sequence: CASSWIGTLRTDTQYF.

About this clonotype: The conserved phenylalanine or tryptophan normally closing the CDR3 is absent here, so this likely arose from a read error. No DNA is shown, since the ends of the CDR3 on it are uncertain; the CDR3 is the one TCRdb lists. This chain connects TRBV11-2 to TRBJ2-2; the DNA was not used to check the table's D call, TRBD2. Inclusive of both ends, the CDR3 amounts to 17 amino acids. CDR1 is SGHAT, CDR2 FQNNGV, per germline. The CDR3 loop is CASSLAIGGANTGELFL.

To note about this clonotype: The germline gene is not matched at one end of the junction; a read error may be the cause. The chain employs TRBV10-3 and TRBJ1-5, with D hard to call. CDR3 length: 14 amino acids. Germline V gives CDR1 ENHRY, CDR2 SYGVKD. CDR3 DNA: TGTGCCACCAGTGAGTATGAGGGCGATCAACCCCAGCATTTC. Protein product: CATSEYEGDQPQHF.

On this clonotype itself: A junction end diverges from the germline sequence, so it may reflect a read error. This sequence joins TRBV6-6 and TRBJ1-1, with D hard to call. This CDR3 is built from 13 residues. Germline V gene lookup returns CDR1 MNHNY and CDR2 SVGAGI (reference sequence). The CDR3 sequence: CASSPSSDAEAFF. The CDR3, as DNA: TGTGCCAGCAGCCCCTCCTCTGACGCTGAAGCCTTCTTT.

For this clonotype: At one boundary the junction diverges from the germline segment, which might be a read error. The genes are TRBV7-9 and TRBJ2-2; possibly TRBD1 or TRBD2 for D (5 bases each). CDR3 length: 15 residues. Per the germline V gene, CDR1 is SEHNR and CDR2 is FQNEAQ (reference sequence). In nucleotides, the CDR3 is TGTGCCAGCAGCCCCTCAGGGAGAAGCACCTGGGAGTTGTTTTTT. As protein: CASSPSGRSTWELFF.

This clonotype came up many times. This clone may be a read error of a much larger clone one base away. This rearrangement joins TRBV29-1 to TRBJ1-1, with TRBD1 matching over 7 bases. Germline CDR1 reads SQVTM; CDR2 reads ANQGSEA. V lost 7 bases, J lost 6 bases, and 5 bases stayed unmatched. The CDR3 runs 11 residues. CDR3 bases: TGCAGCGCTCAGACAGGGCCTGAAGCTTTCTTT. Its protein product is CSAQTGPEAFF.

Only a few counts were recorded for this clonotype. The V call is TRBV12-3 or TRBV12-4, the J call TRBJ2-5, with no clear D. With 4 bases removed from V and 1 base from J, the gap between germline ends came to 10 bases. CDR3 size: 14 residues. The CDR3 region is CASSYPGTQETQYF. The CDR3 DNA is TGTGCCAGCAGTTACCCGGGTACCCAAGAGACCCAGTACTTC.

As for this clonotype: Because the CDR3 is missing its conserved closing phenylalanine or tryptophan, this is likely a read error. Written as DNA, the CDR3 is TGTGCGAGCAGCCACACTCCTGGCGTGGGGAAAGAGACCCAGTACCTC. This sequence encodes CASSHTPGVGKETQYL. The chain links TRBV11-2 to TRBJ2-5, with D uncertain. The CDR3 runs 16 residues. Per the germline V gene, CDR1 is SGHAT and CDR2 is FQNNGV.

A note on this clonotype: The junction departs from the called germline gene at one end, perhaps through a read error. The genes are TRBV4-2 and TRBJ2-3; 14 nucleotides match TRBD2. The CDR3 totals 18 residues. Germline lookup yields CDR1 LGHNA and CDR2 YNFKEQ. The CDR3: CVSSQEGLAGGSTDTQYF. Here the CDR3 DNA reads TGTGTCAGCAGCCAAGAAGGACTAGCGGGAGGCTCCACAGATACACAGTATTTT.

Only one count was recorded for this clonotype. One end of the junction varies from germline; a read error may be responsible. CDR3 DNA: TGTGTCAGCGGCTCAACAGCAGGGGGCTCGAAGGAGACCCAGTACTTC. Translated: CVSGSTAGGSKETQYF. The chain carries TRBV11-2 and TRBJ2-5; 8 positions match TRBD1. The germline V gene encodes CDR1 SGHAT and CDR2 FQNNGV. The CDR3 spans 16 residues.

This clonotype came up once. V usage is TRBV5-6 and J usage is TRBJ2-4; D is unclear. This CDR3 is built from 14 residues. Germline values: CDR1 SGHDT, CDR2 YYEEEE. Trimming removed 10 bases at V and 2 bases at J, with 16 bases between. DNA for the CDR3: TGTGCCGGCACCTTGGGTACACCCAAAAACATTCAGTACTTC. Its protein product is CAGTLGTPKNIQYF.